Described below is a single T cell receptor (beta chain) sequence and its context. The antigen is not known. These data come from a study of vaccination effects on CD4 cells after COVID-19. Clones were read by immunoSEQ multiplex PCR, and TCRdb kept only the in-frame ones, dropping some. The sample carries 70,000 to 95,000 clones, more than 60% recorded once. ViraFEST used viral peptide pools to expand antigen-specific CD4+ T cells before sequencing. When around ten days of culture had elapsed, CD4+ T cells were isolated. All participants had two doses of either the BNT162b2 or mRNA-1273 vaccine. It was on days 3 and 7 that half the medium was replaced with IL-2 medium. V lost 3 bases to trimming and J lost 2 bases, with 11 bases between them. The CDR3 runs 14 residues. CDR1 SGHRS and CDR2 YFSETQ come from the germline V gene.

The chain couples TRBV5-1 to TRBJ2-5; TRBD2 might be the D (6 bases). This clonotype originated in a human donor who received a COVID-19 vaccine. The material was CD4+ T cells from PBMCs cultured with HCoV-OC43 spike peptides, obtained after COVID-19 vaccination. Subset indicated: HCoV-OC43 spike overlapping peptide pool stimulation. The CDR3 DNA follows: TGCGCCAGCAGCTCGACGGCGGGGCAAGAGACCCAGTACTTC. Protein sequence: CASSSTAGQETQYF.